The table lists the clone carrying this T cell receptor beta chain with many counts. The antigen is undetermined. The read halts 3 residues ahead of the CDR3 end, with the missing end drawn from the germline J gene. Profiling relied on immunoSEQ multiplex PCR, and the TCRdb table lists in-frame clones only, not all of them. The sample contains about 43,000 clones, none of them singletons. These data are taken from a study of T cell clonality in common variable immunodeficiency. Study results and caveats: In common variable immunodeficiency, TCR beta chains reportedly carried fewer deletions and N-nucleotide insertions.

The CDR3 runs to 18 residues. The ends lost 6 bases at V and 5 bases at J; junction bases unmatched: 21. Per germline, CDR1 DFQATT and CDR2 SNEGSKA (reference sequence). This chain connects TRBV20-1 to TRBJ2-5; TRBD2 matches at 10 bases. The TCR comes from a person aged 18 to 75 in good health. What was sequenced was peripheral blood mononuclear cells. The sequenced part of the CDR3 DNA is TGCAGTGCCCAGCGGCCAGCGGGAGGGTCCGGAGGGAGGGAGACC. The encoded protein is CSAQRPAGGSGGRET. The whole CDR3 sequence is CSAQRPAGGSGGRETQYF.